The rows below give T cell receptor beta chains drawn from one sample of a study of Ad26.COV2.S vaccination and SARS-CoV-2 variants. Some clones are missing from TCRdb's copy, which holds only in-frame ones; the method was immunoSEQ multiplex PCR. Among some 250,000 clones listed, roughly 90% were seen once. The specimen comprised peripheral blood, sampled in a trial of Ad26.COV2.S vaccine versus placebo. These receptors originate from a person between 18 and 60 years old who received the Ad26.COV2.S COVID-19 vaccine or a placebo. CDR3s leave out the opening cysteine and the closing phenylalanine or tryptophan. Fields, in order: D gene, CDR3 length, V gene, CDR3 protein. The D gene is left open where the match is weak.

d_call: TRBD1
cdr3_length: 13
v_call: TRBV18
cdr3_aa: ASSPERGHEYGYT

d_call: TRBD1
cdr3_length: 13
v_call: TRBV6-5
cdr3_aa: ASSSRGGGFTEAF

d_call: .
cdr3_length: 10
v_call: TRBV7-9
cdr3_aa: ASNSGTYEQY

d_call: TRBD1
cdr3_length: 13
v_call: TRBV7-9
cdr3_aa: ASSWAGQGTDTQY

d_call: .
cdr3_length: 17
v_call: TRBV27
cdr3_aa: ASSLSWGAALQLNYGYT

d_call: .
cdr3_length: 9
v_call: TRBV20-1
cdr3_aa: SARDRRLYY

d_call: .
cdr3_length: 9
v_call: TRBV18
cdr3_aa: ASSLGDTQY

d_call: .
cdr3_length: 12
v_call: TRBV19
cdr3_aa: ASSTANSNQPQH

d_call: TRBD2
cdr3_length: 14
v_call: TRBV4-2
cdr3_aa: ASSPLAGGGTGELF

d_call: TRBD1
cdr3_length: 12
v_call: TRBV6-5
cdr3_aa: ASSKGQSYNEQF

d_call: TRBD1
cdr3_length: 13
v_call: TRBV6-5
cdr3_aa: ASRGPGTGGSPLH

d_call: .
cdr3_length: 13
v_call: TRBV27
cdr3_aa: ASRKTDKSSYEQY

d_call: TRBD1
cdr3_length: 13
v_call: TRBV24-1
cdr3_aa: ATSAGTVSTGELF

d_call: TRBD1
cdr3_length: 17
v_call: TRBV3-1/TRBV3-2
cdr3_aa: ASSQRTGRRFRSGNTIY

d_call: TRBD2
cdr3_length: 13
v_call: TRBV9
cdr3_aa: ASSPGTSENNEQF

d_call: .
cdr3_length: 14
v_call: TRBV21-1
cdr3_aa: ASSPARREANQPQH

d_call: TRBD1
cdr3_length: 13
v_call: TRBV6-5
cdr3_aa: ASRSGTGANQPQH

d_call: TRBD2
cdr3_length: 13
v_call: TRBV7-6
cdr3_aa: ASSLAAGGQYEQY

d_call: .
cdr3_length: 12
v_call: TRBV14
cdr3_aa: ASSRRGWGTEAF

d_call: TRBD2
cdr3_length: 14
v_call: TRBV7-2
cdr3_aa: ASSPRTRPWGDEQF

d_call: .
cdr3_length: 13
v_call: TRBV9
cdr3_aa: ASSVAPRGAGELF

d_call: .
cdr3_length: 15
v_call: TRBV21-1
cdr3_aa: ASSKFIPADSNQPQH

d_call: TRBD2
cdr3_length: 15
v_call: TRBV4-1
cdr3_aa: ASSQSFSGRPYNEQF

d_call: TRBD1
cdr3_length: 11
v_call: TRBV18
cdr3_aa: ASSPGTVEKLF

d_call: TRBD2
cdr3_length: 14
v_call: TRBV7-6
cdr3_aa: ASSLILAGTYNEQF

d_call: .
cdr3_length: 10
v_call: TRBV7-9
cdr3_aa: ASSFGLTEAF

d_call: TRBD1
cdr3_length: 15
v_call: TRBV5-5
cdr3_aa: ASSQDRPYSSGNTIY

d_call: TRBD2
cdr3_length: 13
v_call: TRBV5-6
cdr3_aa: ASSLSGGLLYEQY

d_call: .
cdr3_length: 14
v_call: TRBV30
cdr3_aa: AWSGLTGRTNTEAF

d_call: .
cdr3_length: 11
v_call: TRBV4-1
cdr3_aa: ASSQVQGNEQF

d_call: .
cdr3_length: 12
v_call: TRBV6-5
cdr3_aa: ASSYSTGTYEAF

d_call: .
cdr3_length: 8
v_call: TRBV20-1
cdr3_aa: SARDVGPF